The 2 T cell receptor beta chains below were found in one sample sequenced in a study of T cells in Graves' hyperthyroidism and ophthalmopathy (dated 2019 in TCRdb). The method was multiplex PCR. TCRdb shows the sequencer as Illumina HiSeq 2000. The TCR beta CDR3 regions were amplified from the RNA transcripts. The TCR CDR3 was subjected to a first round of RT-PCR using the HTBI primer set and the Qiagen OneStep RT-PCR kit. TCRdb passed the public sequencing reads through fastp at Q25 and MiXCR, retaining productive beta sequences. Each CDR3 protein appears once, grouped with its most common genes and DNA. For this sample there are about 260,000 distinct CDR3 sequences; about 25% appear just once. The top ten clonotypes cover approximately 30% of the sample. Sequenced material: blood. Receptors were obtained from a middle-aged man with Graves' hyperthyroidism that later progressed to Graves' ophthalmopathy.

This rearrangement joins TRBV28 to TRBJ2-7; D is uncertain. Germline CDR1 reads MDHEN; CDR2 reads SYDVKM. The CDR3 spans 12 residues. The V gene lost 7 bases and the J gene lost 3 bases, with 10 bases spanning the gap. The CDR3 DNA sequence: TGTGCCAGCATGACACGGCACTACGAGCAGTACTTC. It codes for CASMTRHYEQYF.

This clonotype was picked up many times. The V gene is TRBV24-1, the J gene TRBJ1-2; D uncertain. CDR3 length: 12 amino acids. Looked up from germline, CDR1 is KGHDR and CDR2 is SFDVKD. The V gene lost 4 bases and the J gene lost 3 bases, with 5 bases spanning the gap. CDR3 DNA sequence: TGTGCCACCAGTGAACCATACTATGGCTACACCTTC. It yields the protein CATSEPYYGYTF.